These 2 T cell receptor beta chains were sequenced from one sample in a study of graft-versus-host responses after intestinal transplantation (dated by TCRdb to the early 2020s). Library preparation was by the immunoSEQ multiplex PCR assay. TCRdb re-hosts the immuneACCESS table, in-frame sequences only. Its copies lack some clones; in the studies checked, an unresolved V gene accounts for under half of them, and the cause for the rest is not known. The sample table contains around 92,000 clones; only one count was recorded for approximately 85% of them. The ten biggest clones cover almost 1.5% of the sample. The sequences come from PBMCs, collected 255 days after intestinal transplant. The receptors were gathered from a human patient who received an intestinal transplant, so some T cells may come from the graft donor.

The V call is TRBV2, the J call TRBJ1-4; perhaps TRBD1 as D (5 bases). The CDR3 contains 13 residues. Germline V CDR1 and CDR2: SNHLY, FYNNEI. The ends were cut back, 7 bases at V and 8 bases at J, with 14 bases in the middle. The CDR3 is CASNGGRGEKLFF. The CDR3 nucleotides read TGTGCCAGCAACGGCGGACGGGGCGAAAAACTGTTTTTT.

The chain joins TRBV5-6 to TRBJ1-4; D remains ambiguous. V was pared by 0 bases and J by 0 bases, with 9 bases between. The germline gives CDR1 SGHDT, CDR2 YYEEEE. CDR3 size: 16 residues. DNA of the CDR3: TGTGCCAGCAGCTTGGGGCGGAGAGCAACTAATGAAAAACTGTTTTTT. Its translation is CASSLGRRATNEKLFF.